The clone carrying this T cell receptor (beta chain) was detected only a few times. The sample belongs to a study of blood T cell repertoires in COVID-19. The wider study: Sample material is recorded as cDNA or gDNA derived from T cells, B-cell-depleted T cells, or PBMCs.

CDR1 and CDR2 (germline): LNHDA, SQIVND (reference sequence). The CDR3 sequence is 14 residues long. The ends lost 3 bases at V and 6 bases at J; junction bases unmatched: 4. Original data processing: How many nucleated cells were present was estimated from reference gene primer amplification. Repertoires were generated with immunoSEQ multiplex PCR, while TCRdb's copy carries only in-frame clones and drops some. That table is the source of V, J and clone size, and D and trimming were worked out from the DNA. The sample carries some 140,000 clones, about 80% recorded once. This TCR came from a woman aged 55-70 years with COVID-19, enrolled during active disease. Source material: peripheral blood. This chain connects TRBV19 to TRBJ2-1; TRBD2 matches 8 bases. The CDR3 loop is CASSMVAGRNEQFF. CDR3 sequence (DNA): TGTGCCAGTAGTATGGTAGCGGGGCGCAATGAGCAGTTCTTC.